This entry lists 9 T cell receptor beta chains sequenced from one sample in a study of shared clonotypes between healthy human individuals. The data were produced by immunoSEQ multiplex PCR, yet TCRdb's version contains in-frame clones alone and is incomplete. The sample lists some 900,000 clones, over 60% occurring once. Material: memory CD4+ T cells sorted from blood. Subset denoted: CD45RA-negative fraction. Every receptor here comes from a man between 18 and 35 years old in good health.

Worth noting for this clone: This CDR3 is also generated by other DNA sequences in the sample. This chain joins TRBV5-1 and TRBJ2-2; 7 positions agree with TRBD1. The CDR3 loop spans 14 amino acids. J was trimmed by 4 bases and V by 0 bases; bases with no gene match: 0. Germline CDR1 reads SGHRS; CDR2 reads YFSETQ. For the CDR3, the DNA is TGCGCCAGCAGCTTGGGACAGGGCACCGGGGAGCTGTTTTTT. It is translated as CASSLGQGTGELFF.

This clone was seen a single time. The chain is built from TRBV10-2 and TRBJ2-3, with D possibly matching TRBD1 (6 bases). Trimming took 4 bases from V and 0 from J, leaving 8 bases between them. Germline V gene lookup returns CDR1 WSHSY and CDR2 SAAADI. The CDR3 has 14 amino acids. The CDR3: CASSGTVSTDTQYF. Here the CDR3 DNA reads TGCGCCAGCAGTGGGACAGTAAGCACAGATACGCAGTATTTT.

The chain joins TRBV13 to TRBJ1-6, with TRBD1 matching 9 bases. CDR3 length: 17 amino acids. Germline lookup yields CDR1 PRHDT and CDR2 FYEKMQ (reference sequence). V dropped 3 bases and J dropped 2; count of bases not matched to a gene: 5. The CDR3 DNA is TGTGCCAGCAGCTTGGGACAGGGAGGGACCTATAATTCACCCCTCCACTTT. This gives the protein CASSLGQGGTYNSPLHF.

The J gene is TRBJ2-7, the V gene TRBV5-6, with D perhaps matching TRBD1 (5 bases). This CDR3 is built from 14 residues. Trimming left V 6 bases short and J 2 bases short, with 15 bases between. CDR1 SGHDT and CDR2 YYEEEE come from the germline V gene. CDR3 bases: TGTGCCAGCACCGATCTGCAGGGAACCTACGAGCAGTACTTC. Its protein is CASTDLQGTYEQYF.

This clone was seen repeatedly, ten times or more. The chain employs TRBV5-1 and TRBJ1-2; D gene unclear. The CDR3 has 17 residues. Trimming cost V 0 bases and J 4 bases, with 19 bases left between them. Looked up from germline, CDR1 is SGHRS and CDR2 is YFSETQ. CDR3 sequence reads: CASSLGDTSGSLYGYTF. In DNA form, the CDR3 reads TGCGCCAGCAGCTTGGGAGACACCTCCGGGAGCCTCTATGGCTACACCTTC.

As for this clone: The same CDR3 can be traced to other DNA sequences in this sample. This chain links TRBV5-1 with TRBJ1-5; weak D call: TRBD1 (5 bases). Germline CDR1 and CDR2: SGHRS and YFSETQ. The CDR3 spans 15 residues. V was pared by 4 bases and J by 0 bases, with 11 bases between. This chain's CDR3 is CASSLQGDSNQPQHF. The CDR3 region has the DNA TGCGCCAGCAGCCTCCAGGGTGATAGCAATCAGCCCCAGCATTTT.

V usage is TRBV6-6 and J usage is TRBJ2-7, with 8 positions matching TRBD1. This CDR3 region has 14 residues. V shed 6 bases and J 4 bases; nucleotides not matched to a gene: 8. Germline-derived CDR1 and CDR2 are MNHNY and SVGAGI (reference sequence). CDR3 sequence (DNA): TGTGCCAGCAGACCCCCGGGACAGGTTTACGAGCAGTACTTC. Translating it yields CASRPPGQVYEQYF.

This clone turned up a few times. V and J are TRBV5-1 and TRBJ1-2, with D unclear. The germline V gene has CDR1 SGHRS and CDR2 YFSETQ. The V end was cut by 4 bases, the J end by 14 bases, with 6 bases between. The CDR3 sequence is 8 residues long. CDR3 sequence (DNA): TGCGCCAGCAGCGTAGAGACCTTC. Amino acid sequence: CASSVETF.

The chain links TRBV6-1 to TRBJ2-3; D remains unclear. The CDR3 length is 13 residues. V gave up 8 bases and J gave up 3 bases, with 12 bases separating them. Per the germline V gene, CDR1 is MNHNS and CDR2 is SASEGT. The DNA for the CDR3 is TGTGCCAGCCAGCTCATCGGAACAGATACGCAGTATTTT. It specifies CASQLIGTDTQYF.